This TCR beta chain was sequenced for a study of blood T cell repertoires in COVID-19. Study-level background: The samples span acute and convalescent COVID-19 from the United States, Italy and Spain. Sample material is recorded as cDNA or gDNA derived from T cells, B-cell-depleted T cells, or PBMCs.

CDR1 is LNHDA, CDR2 SQIVND, per germline (reference sequence). The V gene lost 6 bases and the J gene lost 3 bases, with 7 bases spanning the gap. This CDR3 has 12 amino acids. Original methodology: The assay estimated nucleated cells by amplifying reference gene primers. Sequencing used immunoSEQ multiplex PCR; TCRdb keeps in-frame clones, though not all of them. V, J and clone size reflect that table, while D and trimming were determined from the DNA. The sample contains 130,000 to 150,000 clones, roughly 90% of which appear only once. This clone appeared a few times. The same CDR3 also results from other DNA sequences found in this sample.

This TCR came from a human donor in a cohort sampled during active COVID-19. The sample consisted of peripheral blood. This chain connects TRBV19 to TRBJ2-3; D call uncertain. For the CDR3, the DNA is TGTGCCAGTAGCCCCCGTACAGATACGCAGTATTTT. Its protein is CASSPRTDTQYF.